This paragraph covers one T cell receptor beta chain sequence. The antigen is not known. The CDR3 sequence is 15 residues long. Germline CDR1 is MNHEY and CDR2 is SVGAGI. Trimming at V came to 0 bases and at J to 2 bases, leaving 0 bases not matched to a gene. This specimen comes from a study of OX40 agonist ivuxolimab in advanced cancers. Sequenced by immunoSEQ multiplex PCR; TCRdb stores in-frame clones only, minus some. The table has approximately 34,000 clones, roughly 90% seen once. Notes on the study in general: At 0.1 to 3.0 mg/kg, CD4+ and CD8+ blood T cells expanded clonally by week 6. Among the lowest peripheral clonal expansion occurred in 0.1-3.0 mg/kg partial responders. Not determined was the antigen specificity of the expanded peripheral T cells. Several nonresponders also turned out to have low normalized T-cell clonal expansion.

This chain connects TRBV6-5 to TRBJ2-3; the match to TRBD2 covers 9 bases. This TCR derives from an adult with an advanced solid tumor such as melanoma, head and neck, liver or kidney cancer. This specimen was CD4+ or CD8+ T cells sorted from blood, taken in a trial of the OX40 agonist ivuxolimab. In DNA, the CDR3 is TGTGCCAGCAGTTACTCGGGACTAGCCACAGATACGCAGTATTTT. Protein: CASSYSGLATDTQYF.